Presented here are 15 T cell receptor beta chains from one specimen sequenced in a study of T cell responses to AZD1222 COVID-19 vaccine. Sequencing used immunoSEQ multiplex PCR; TCRdb keeps in-frame clones, though not all of them. The data contain some 140,000 clones, over 90% of them singletons. The sequencing used peripheral blood, collected on day 0 of AZD1222 vaccination. The receptors were sampled from an adult in good health.

The chain is built from TRBV6-5 and TRBJ1-3, with D unclear. Germline V gene sequence: CDR1 MNHEY, CDR2 SVGAGI. The germline V and J ends were trimmed by 7 bases and 0 bases, with 10 bases remaining between them. The CDR3 runs to 14 residues. CDR3 sequence (DNA): TGTGCCAGCAAACCCAGCTTCTCTGGAAACACCATATATTTT. Protein: CASKPSFSGNTIYF.

The chain joins TRBV19 to TRBJ1-1, with 7 bases identical to TRBD1. The CDR3 is 14 residues long. V lost 6 bases, J lost 10 bases, and 14 bases stayed unmatched. Germline loops: CDR1 LNHDA, CDR2 SQIVND (reference sequence). The CDR3 DNA reads as TGTGCCAGTAGCGAACAGGGGAACGGGAAAAGAGCTTTCTTT. This gives the protein CASSEQGNGKRAFF.

The genes are TRBV6-4 and TRBJ1-6, with D uncertain. From germline, CDR1 is MRHNA and CDR2 SNTAGT. There are 15 residues in the CDR3. V was cut by 4 bases and J by 5 bases, with 12 bases left in between. CDR3 sequence (DNA): TGTGCCAGCAGTGTTTACGCGGAGAATAATTCACCCCTCCACTTT. Its protein product is CASSVYAENNSPLHF.

Remarks on this clone: Other nucleotide sequences from this sample produce the same CDR3. The genes are TRBV7-2 and TRBJ1-1, with TRBD1 as a possible D gene (6 bases). The V gene lost 0 bases and the J gene lost 1 base, with 9 bases spanning the gap. The germline V gene has CDR1 SGHTA and CDR2 FQGNSA. The CDR3 sequence is 15 residues long. This chain's CDR3 is CASSLAGGGNTEAFF. CDR3 DNA sequence: TGTGCCAGCAGCTTAGCTGGGGGCGGGAACACTGAAGCTTTCTTT.

In its sample, this clone was seen once. Other nucleotide sequences in the sample specify the same CDR3. V usage is TRBV2 and J usage is TRBJ1-4, with 9 bases aligning to TRBD1. In germline, CDR1 is SNHLY, CDR2 FYNNEI. The CDR3 spans 12 residues. V gave up 6 bases and J gave up 8 bases; unmatched junction bases: 1. Here the CDR3 reads CASSDRGEKLFF. The DNA for the CDR3 is TGTGCCAGCAGCGACAGGGGGGAAAAACTGTTTTTT.

The rearrangement joins TRBV6-5 to TRBJ1-4; 8 bases agree with TRBD1. This CDR3 has 15 residues. V was clipped by 6 bases and J by 7 bases; unmatched bases: 10. From germline, CDR1 is MNHEY and CDR2 SVGAGI. This CDR3 is CASSEGQGAVEKLFF. The CDR3 region has the DNA TGTGCCAGCAGCGAGGGGCAGGGGGCGGTTGAAAAACTGTTTTTT.

Worth noting for this clone: A junction end diverges from the germline sequence, so it may reflect a read error. The genes are TRBV19 and TRBJ1-1; D gene ambiguous. CDR1 is LNHDA, CDR2 SQIVND, per germline (reference sequence). CDR3 length equals 11 residues. The CDR3 region is CASSFSLETIF. CDR3 sequence (DNA): TGTGCCAGTAGTTTTTCCCTGGAGACTATTTTT.

The gene calls are TRBV6-5 and TRBJ1-2; TRBD1 aligns across 7 bases. CDR3 length equals 14 residues. From germline, CDR1 is MNHEY and CDR2 SVGAGI. Unmatched junction bases numbered 8, after V lost 6 bases and J lost 4 bases. This chain's CDR3 is CASRGEGAGYGYTF. The DNA for the CDR3 is TGTGCCAGCAGGGGGGAGGGGGCTGGCTATGGCTACACCTTC.

The V and J genes are TRBV7-9 and TRBJ1-6; tentatively, D is TRBD1 (5 bases). The germline V and J ends were trimmed by 4 bases and 6 bases, with 7 bases remaining between them. The CDR3 loop spans 13 amino acids. Germline V CDR1 and CDR2: SEHNR, FQNEAQ (reference sequence). The CDR3 sequence: CASSWDLNSPLHF. The DNA for the CDR3 is TGTGCCAGCAGCTGGGACCTTAATTCACCCCTCCACTTT.

The CDR3 DNA follows: TGTGCCATCAGTGAAGGTCATGGCTACACCTTC. Its protein is CAISEGHGYTF. The chain combines TRBV10-3 with TRBJ1-2; unclear D gene. CDR1 is ENHRY and CDR2 is SYGVKD in the germline V gene. This CDR3 spans 11 amino acids. V lost 3 bases to trimming and J lost 6 bases, with 5 bases between them.

The chain has TRBV10-3 and TRBJ1-1; 8 bases line up with TRBD1. There are 15 residues in the CDR3. J gave up 4 bases and V 6 bases, and 10 bases lay outside the gene matches. Germline V gives CDR1 ENHRY, CDR2 SYGVKD. The CDR3 loop reads CAIRDIQGAGTEAFF. As DNA, the CDR3 is TGTGCCATCAGAGACATTCAGGGGGCAGGCACTGAAGCTTTCTTT.

In DNA, the CDR3 is TGTGCCATCAGTGAGAATCAGGGAACGAACACTGAAGCTTTCTTT. Encoded protein: CAISENQGTNTEAFF. The chain employs TRBV10-3 and TRBJ1-1, with D possibly matching TRBD1 (5 bases). CDR1 and CDR2 (germline): ENHRY, SYGVKD. V lost 2 bases and J lost 1, with 11 bases in between. This CDR3 is 15 amino acids long.

This sequence joins TRBV11-2 and TRBJ2-7; possibly TRBD2 for D (5 bases). V was shortened by 0 bases and J by 3 bases, with 12 bases between the two germline ends. Germline loops: CDR1 SGHAT, CDR2 FQNNGV. The CDR3 spans 15 residues. The CDR3 spells CASSLEAGILYEQYF. CDR3 nucleotide sequence: TGTGCCAGCAGCTTAGAAGCCGGGATCCTCTACGAGCAGTACTTC.

The V gene is TRBV3-1 (or the pseudogene TRBV3-2), the J gene TRBJ2-2; D call uncertain. With 0 bases removed from V and 3 bases from J, the gap between germline ends came to 8 bases. From germline, CDR1 is LGHDT and CDR2 YNNKEL (reference sequence). The CDR3 runs 15 residues. The CDR3 DNA reads TGTGCCAGCAGCCAAGATGGTGGGCACACCGGGGAGCTGTTTTTT. Protein: CASSQDGGHTGELFF.

The chain has TRBV6-5 and TRBJ1-2, with a weak D call TRBD1 (5 bases). Germline CDR1 reads MNHEY; CDR2 reads SVGAGI. The germline V and J ends were trimmed by 7 bases and 7 bases, with 22 bases remaining between them. The CDR3 runs to 15 residues. CDR3: CASKVPNIQGLGYTF. The DNA for the CDR3 is TGTGCCAGCAAGGTCCCCAATATCCAGGGTCTTGGCTACACCTTC.